The T cell receptor (beta chain) described here comes from a study of identical twins. CDR3 length equals 12 residues. CDR1 DFQATT and CDR2 SNEGSKA come from the germline V gene (reference sequence). Trimming cost V 1 base and J 2 bases, with 5 bases left between them. This clonotype was detected many times. A universal primer site arose from template switching, and cDNA bore unique molecular identifiers. TCRdb reprocessed the 5' RACE reads via MiXCR and lists one record per CDR3 protein. The repertoire holds 700,000 or so distinct CDR3 sequences, with over 8.5% as singletons. This same sample was also part of a study on yellow fever vaccine responses in identical twins.

The origin of this receptor is a woman under 30 in good health. Specimen: PBMCs. The rearrangement joins TRBV20-1 to TRBJ2-5; D ambiguous. The CDR3 DNA reads TGCAGTGCTAGAGGAGGACAAGAGACCCAGTACTTC. This gives the protein CSARGGQETQYF.